A single T cell receptor (beta chain) is shown here with its context. TCRdb's copy holds only in-frame clones and misses some; the assay was immunoSEQ multiplex PCR. This sample has hundreds of thousands of clones, with about 86% found just once. The sample is drawn from a study of blood T cell repertoires in COVID-19. V gave up 0 bases and J gave up 5 bases, with 10 bases separating them. The CDR3 is made up of 14 amino acids. Germline CDR1 SGHRS, CDR2 YFSETQ. The clonotype comes from a woman between 35 and 50 years old with acute COVID-19. Sequencing input: PBMCs or T cells enriched from blood (not recorded which). The genes are TRBV5-1 and TRBJ2-3; no definite D call. CDR3 protein: CASSLGPAGDTQYF. In nucleotides, the CDR3 is TGCGCCAGCAGCTTGGGACCGGCAGGAGATACGCAGTATTTT.